The 15 T cell receptor beta chains given below trace back to one sample, sequenced in a study of T cell responses to AZD1222 COVID-19 vaccine. TCRdb's copy holds only in-frame clones and misses some; the assay was immunoSEQ multiplex PCR. The repertoire holds about 69,000 clones, over 65% seen once, with about 23% in the top ten. This specimen was peripheral blood, taken 28 days after the second AZD1222 dose. The receptors originated from an adult who received the AZD1222 COVID-19 vaccine.

This rearrangement joins TRBV10-3 to TRBJ1-1, with a possible D match to TRBD1 (6 bases). V lost 10 bases to trimming and J lost 7 bases, with 13 bases between them. The CDR3 sequence is 11 residues long. Germline CDR1 ENHRY, CDR2 SYGVKD. The CDR3 DNA is TGTGCCACCCGGCAGGGGCTTGAAGCTTTCTTT. This encodes CATRQGLEAFF.

This chain uses TRBV30 with TRBJ1-3; D is uncertain. CDR1 and CDR2 from the germline V gene are GTSNPN and SVGIG (reference sequence). The CDR3 is 13 amino acids. Trimming removed 2 bases at V and 7 bases at J, with 12 bases between. The CDR3 nucleotides are TGTGCCTGGAGTATGGAAGTGGTTAACACCATATATTTT. Its translation is CAWSMEVVNTIYF.

This chain connects TRBV3-1 (or the pseudogene TRBV3-2) to TRBJ2-1; unclear D gene. The CDR3 is made up of 14 amino acids. Germline V lookup: CDR1 LGHDT, CDR2 YNNKEL (reference sequence). Trimming shortened V by 1 base and J by 6 bases, and 10 bases separated the two germline ends. This chain's CDR3 is CASSQARVGNEQFF. CDR3 DNA: TGTGCCAGCAGCCAAGCTCGGGTGGGCAATGAGCAGTTCTTC.

The chain has TRBV2 and TRBJ2-3; D may correspond to TRBD1 or TRBD2 (5 bases each). CDR1 is SNHLY and CDR2 is FYNNEI in the germline V gene. Trimming took 4 bases from V and 8 from J, leaving 13 bases between them. This CDR3 is 13 amino acids long. CDR3: CASSAPPGSTQYF. The DNA for the CDR3 is TGTGCCAGCAGTGCTCCCCCAGGGAGTACGCAGTATTTT.

In this sample, this clone turned up once. The rearrangement uses TRBV6-6 and TRBJ2-1, with D possibly matching TRBD2 (6 bases). CDR1 and CDR2 (germline): MNHNY, SVGAGI (reference sequence). The CDR3 extends over 14 amino acids. V was cut by 8 bases and J by 2 bases, with 13 bases left in between. CDR3 nucleotides: TGTGCCAGCTTCTCGGGGGTAACCTACAATGAGCAGTTCTTC. Its protein product is CASFSGVTYNEQFF.

V and J are TRBV2 and TRBJ2-7; D is possibly TRBD1 (5 bases). The V gene lost 7 bases and the J gene lost 2 bases, with 12 bases spanning the gap. Germline CDR1 SNHLY, CDR2 FYNNEI. The length of the CDR3 is 13 residues. As DNA, the CDR3 is TGTGCCAGCAAACAAGGGGCGCCCTACGAGCAGTACTTC. Translation gives CASKQGAPYEQYF. Variable domain in full (rest from reference TRBV2 and TRBJ2-7): EPEVTQTPSHQVTQMGQEVILRCVPISNHLYFYWYRQILGQKVEFLVSFYNNEISEKSEIFDDQFSVERPDGSNFTLKIRSTKLEDSAMYFCASKQGAPYEQYFGPGTRLTVT.

The CDR3 DNA reads TGCGCCAGCAGCTTCCTCGGGGTGGGCACTGAAGCTTTCTTT. It encodes CASSFLGVGTEAFF. The chain has TRBV5-1 and TRBJ1-1, with no clear D. Trimming pared 2 bases from V and 4 bases from J, leaving 12 bases between. CDR1 is SGHRS, CDR2 YFSETQ, per germline. The CDR3 covers 14 residues.

The rearrangement links TRBV19 to TRBJ2-4; the D gene is possibly TRBD1 (6 bases). V was pared by 4 bases and J by 0 bases, with 19 bases between. Germline V gives CDR1 LNHDA, CDR2 SQIVND (reference sequence). This CDR3 has 18 residues. CDR3 coding DNA: TGTGCCAGTAGTACCCAAAGCGACAGGCCACTAGCCAAAAACATTCAGTACTTC. This codes for CASSTQSDRPLAKNIQYF.

This rearrangement joins TRBV4-2 to TRBJ1-2; D is uncertain. Germline V gene data show CDR1 as LGHNA and CDR2 as YNFKEQ. The CDR3 extends over 17 amino acids. Trimming took 0 bases from V and 0 from J, leaving 14 bases between them. CDR3 residues: CASSQDTSPNANYGYTF. In DNA, the CDR3 is TGTGCCAGCAGCCAAGATACATCCCCTAATGCTAACTATGGCTACACCTTC.

This chain connects TRBV2 to TRBJ1-2, with D tentatively TRBD1 (6 bases). V lost 10 bases and J lost 4, with 16 bases in between. CDR1 is SNHLY, CDR2 FYNNEI, per germline. CDR3 length: 13 residues. The CDR3 protein is CATERQASYGYTF. The CDR3 bases are TGTGCCACAGAGAGACAGGCCTCCTATGGCTACACCTTC.

This sequence joins TRBV29-1 and TRBJ1-4; D is uncertain. The CDR3 length is 12 residues. CDR1 and CDR2 (germline): SQVTM, ANQGSEA. CDR3 DNA sequence: TGCAGGTCGGCCAGAACTAATGAAAAACTGTTTTTT. Its translation is CRSARTNEKLFF.

The chain links TRBV11-3 to TRBJ1-1, with D unresolved. Germline values: CDR1 SGHNT, CDR2 YENEEA. The CDR3 has 12 residues. Trimming left V 5 bases short and J 4 bases short, with 8 bases between. This CDR3 reads CASSQRSTEAFF. The CDR3, as DNA: TGTGCCAGCAGCCAGAGGAGCACTGAAGCTTTCTTT. Based on the CDR3 plus reference TRBV11-3 and TRBJ1-1, the full variable domain is EAGVVQSPRYKIIEKKQPVAFWCNPISGHNTLYWYLQNLGQGPELLIRYENEEAVDDSQLPKDRFSAERLKGVDSTLKIQPAELGDSAVYLCASSQRSTEAFFGQGTRLTVV.

The chain carries TRBV5-4 and TRBJ1-2; D remains unclear. The V gene's germline CDR1 is SGHNT and CDR2 YYREEE (reference sequence). The CDR3 is 16 amino acids. The germline V and J ends were trimmed by 0 bases and 4 bases, with 16 bases remaining between them. In DNA form, the CDR3 reads TGTGCCAGCAGCTTGGCCGGGGTCGGCGATAGCTATGGCTACACCTTC. Translating gives CASSLAGVGDSYGYTF.

The genes are TRBV12-3 or TRBV12-4 and TRBJ1-1; perhaps TRBD1 as D (5 bases). The CDR3 extends over 12 amino acids. The V gene lost 7 bases and the J gene lost 14 bases, with 20 bases spanning the gap. Written as DNA, the CDR3 is TGTGCCAGCACCATATCGCTGGGGACGGCGTTCTTT. Protein sequence: CASTISLGTAFF.

V and J are TRBV7-9 and TRBJ2-7; tentative D call: TRBD2 (7 bases). CDR1 and CDR2 (germline): SEHNR, FQNEAQ (reference sequence). Deletions cut 5 bases from V and 3 bases from J, with 11 bases between. This CDR3 region has 13 residues. The CDR3 coding sequence is TGTGCCAGCAGCCTGGGGGGGCTCTACGAGCAGTACTTC. Amino acid sequence: CASSLGGLYEQYF. The whole variable domain, remainder taken from reference TRBV7-9 and TRBJ2-7, is DTGVSQNPRHKITKRGQNVTFRCDPISEHNRLYWYRQTLGQGPEFLTYFQNEAQLEKSRLLSDRFSAERPKGSFSTLEIQRTEQGDSAMYLCASSLGGLYEQYFGPGTRLTVT.